The source of this T cell receptor beta chain is a study of blood T cell repertoires in COVID-19. Deletions cut 5 bases from V and 0 bases from J, with 11 bases between. Germline V gene sequence: CDR1 SGHTS, CDR2 YDEGEE. The CDR3 has 14 amino acids. Some clones are missing from TCRdb's copy, which holds only in-frame ones; the method was immunoSEQ multiplex PCR. The sample shows about 230,000 clones, 80% to 85% of them seen only once. The sample was peripheral blood. The V gene is TRBV5-8, the J gene TRBJ1-1; tentative D call: TRBD1 (6 bases). The clonotype comes from a man aged 45-60 years with active or convalescent COVID-19. The CDR3 is CASRNRGMNTEAFF. For the CDR3, the DNA is TGTGCCAGCAGGAATAGGGGGATGAACACTGAAGCTTTCTTT.